This T cell receptor beta chain was sequenced in a study of blood T cells in healthy people across ages. Each donor was a healthy Caucasian individual from Russia, aged roughly 6 to 90. Trimming took off 6 bases at V and 2 bases at J, with 16 bases between the two ends. The CDR3 length is 16 residues. A J-beta primer mix and a sample-barcoded 5' primer were used in a second PCR of roughly 7 to 12 cycles. TCRdb re-analysed the 5' RACE reads in MiXCR, keeping a single row per CDR3 protein. Altogether about a million distinct CDR3 sequences are present, around 48% being singletons, with the ten largest covering 10% to 15%.

The sequence derives from a man aged 25 to 40 in good health. This chain connects TRBV12-3 or TRBV12-4 to TRBJ1-4; D not certain. Material: blood. The chain's CDR3 is CASSPGSRRTNEKLFF. CDR3 DNA sequence: TGTGCCAGCAGCCCCGGCAGTCGGCGCACTAATGAAAAACTGTTTTTT.